A single sample is the source of the 13 T cell receptor beta chains below, sequenced in a study of cytomegalovirus exposure and HLA in healthy donors. PCR primers comprised 60 Vbeta and 13 Jbeta primers. Produced via immunoSEQ multiplex PCR; TCRdb's table is partial and in-frame only. This sample has 170,000 or so clones, with roughly 79% found just once. The source material was PBMCs. These receptors originate from a woman aged 45-65 years in good health and CMV-seropositive.

V and J are TRBV25-1 and TRBJ1-2; D is undetermined. Germline CDR1 and CDR2: MGHDK and SYGVNS. The CDR3 totals 14 residues. Trimming left V 4 bases short and J 0 bases short, with 9 bases between. The CDR3 loop reads CASSALRTNYGYTF. For the CDR3, the DNA is TGTGCCAGCAGTGCCTTGAGGACTAACTATGGCTACACCTTC.

This clone was seen only a few times. The V and J genes are TRBV27 and TRBJ2-2; 13 positions match TRBD2. Germline V CDR1 and CDR2: MNHEY, SMNVEV (reference sequence). V lost 7 bases, J lost 6 bases, and 5 bases stayed unmatched. The length of the CDR3 is 15 residues. CDR3 region: CASTPTSGRPGELFF. The CDR3 DNA is TGTGCCAGCACCCCGACTAGCGGGAGGCCCGGGGAGCTGTTTTTT.

The chain carries TRBV6-6 and TRBJ1-4; no definite D call. Trimming removed 5 bases at V and 0 bases at J, with 10 bases between. This CDR3 spans 15 amino acids. Per the germline V gene, CDR1 is MNHNY and CDR2 is SVGAGI (reference sequence). The CDR3 DNA reads TGTGCCAGCAGTCTTAGAGGGCCAACTAATGAAAAACTGTTTTTT. Amino acids: CASSLRGPTNEKLFF.

The V gene is TRBV9, the J gene TRBJ2-1; 11 bases align to TRBD2. V was clipped by 4 bases and J by 4 bases; unmatched bases: 25. Germline CDR1 is SGDLS and CDR2 is YYNGEE. The CDR3 runs to 22 residues. CDR3 sequence: CASSSFPPDRERLAGIYNEQFF. DNA of the CDR3: TGTGCCAGCAGCTCCTTCCCGCCGGACAGGGAGCGACTAGCGGGAATTTACAATGAGCAGTTCTTC.

This chain connects TRBV29-1 to TRBJ2-5, with D possibly TRBD2 on 6 matching bases. Germline CDR1 is SQVTM and CDR2 is ANQGSEA. This CDR3 is 13 amino acids long. Trimming stripped 6 bases from V and 5 bases from J, with 16 bases between. The CDR3 reads CSVNGGAKETQYF. CDR3 in DNA: TGCAGCGTCAACGGCGGGGCAAAGGAGACCCAGTACTTC. Looking up the rest from reference TRBV29-1 and TRBJ2-5 gives the full variable domain: SAVISQKPSRDICQRGTSLTIQCQVDSQVTMMFWYRQQPGQSLTLIATANQGSEATYESGFVIDKFPISRPNLTFSTLTVSNMSPEDSSIYLCSVNGGAKETQYFGPGTRLLVL.

V gene TRBV7-6 combines with J gene TRBJ2-7; 7 bases are shared with TRBD1. CDR1 is SGHVS and CDR2 is FNYEAQ in the germline V gene. The V segment lost 5 bases and the J segment 0 bases; nucleotides outside the gene matches: 7. This CDR3 region has 15 residues. The CDR3 DNA reads as TGTGCCAGCAGCGCCCAACAGGGGAGCTCCTACGAGCAGTACTTC. Encoded protein: CASSAQQGSSYEQYF. The full variable domain, rest sourced from reference TRBV7-6 and TRBJ2-7, is GAGVSQSPRYKVTKRGQDVALRCDPISGHVSLYWYRQALGQGPEFLTYFNYEAQQDKSGLPNDRFSAERPEGSISTLTIQRTEQRDSAMYRCASSAQQGSSYEQYFGPGTRLTVT.

This clone was found once. The chain has TRBV30 and TRBJ2-1; a weak D match, TRBD2 (6 bases). With 4 bases removed from V and 6 bases from J, the gap between germline ends came to 16 bases. The CDR3 is 14 residues long. The germline V gene has CDR1 GTSNPN and CDR2 SVGIG (reference sequence). In DNA, the CDR3 is TGTGCCTGGACCACGGCGGGACTCACCAATGAGCAGTTCTTC. It translates to CAWTTAGLTNEQFF. Full variable domain (missing parts from reference TRBV30 and TRBJ2-1): SQTIHQWPATLVQPVGSPLSLECTVEGTSNPNLYWYRQAAGRGLQLLFYSVGIGQISSEVPQNLSASRPQDRQFILSSKKLLLSDSGFYLCAWTTAGLTNEQFFGPGTRLTVL.

The chain has TRBV5-6 and TRBJ2-1; 7 bases are shared with TRBD2. The V segment lost 2 bases and the J segment 3 bases; nucleotides outside the gene matches: 5. This CDR3 is 15 amino acids long. Germline values: CDR1 SGHDT, CDR2 YYEEEE. The chain's CDR3 is CASSFLLANYNEQFF. The CDR3 DNA reads TGTGCCAGCAGCTTTTTACTAGCGAACTACAATGAGCAGTTCTTC.

The genes are TRBV28 and TRBJ2-7; TRBD2 matches 7 bases. Germline lookup yields CDR1 MDHEN and CDR2 SYDVKM. V was clipped by 3 bases and J by 5 bases; unmatched bases: 16. The CDR3 has 17 residues. In DNA form, the CDR3 reads TGTGCCAGCAGTTTTCGGCTTTTTCGTGGCGGGAGCAACGAGCAGTACTTC. It translates to CASSFRLFRGGSNEQYF.

The chain recombines TRBV2 with TRBJ2-7, with D perhaps TRBD1 (6 bases). CDR1 is SNHLY and CDR2 is FYNNEI in the germline V gene. CDR3 size: 12 residues. Trimming took 5 bases from V and 6 from J, leaving 11 bases between them. DNA for the CDR3: TGTGCCAGCAGTCTTACAGGGAGCGAGCAGTACTTC. Protein product: CASSLTGSEQYF. The complete variable domain, with remaining parts taken from reference TRBV2 and TRBJ2-7, reads EPEVTQTPSHQVTQMGQEVILRCVPISNHLYFYWYRQILGQKVEFLVSFYNNEISEKSEIFDDQFSVERPDGSNFTLKIRSTKLEDSAMYFCASSLTGSEQYFGPGTRLTVT.

The chain carries TRBV6-5 and TRBJ1-3; 7 bases are shared with TRBD1. The CDR3 is made up of 14 amino acids. In germline, CDR1 is MNHEY, CDR2 SVGAGI. V shed 6 bases and J 4 bases; nucleotides not matched to a gene: 6. CDR3 loop: CASSPTGLGNTIYF. The CDR3 coding sequence is TGTGCCAGCAGCCCGACAGGGTTAGGAAACACCATATATTTT.

The J gene is TRBJ2-2, the V gene TRBV18, with 10 bases fitting TRBD2. Germline CDR1 reads KGHSH; CDR2 reads LQKENI. V lost 4 bases and J lost 2; bases outside the gene matches: 4. The CDR3 contains 16 residues. The CDR3 DNA sequence: TGTGCCAGCTCACTGTGGACTAGCGGAAACACCGGGGAGCTGTTTTTT. The encoded protein is CASSLWTSGNTGELFF.

The chain employs TRBV2 and TRBJ2-7; D is possibly TRBD2 (5 bases). This CDR3 spans 14 amino acids. The germline V gene has CDR1 SNHLY and CDR2 FYNNEI. V was cut by 6 bases and J by 4 bases, with 16 bases left in between. The CDR3 coding sequence is TGTGCCAGCAGCATTCCGACGGGGATTTACGAGCAGTACTTC. As protein: CASSIPTGIYEQYF. The full variable domain, its missing parts supplied by reference TRBV2 and TRBJ2-7, is EPEVTQTPSHQVTQMGQEVILRCVPISNHLYFYWYRQILGQKVEFLVSFYNNEISEKSEIFDDQFSVERPDGSNFTLKIRSTKLEDSAMYFCASSIPTGIYEQYFGPGTRLTVT.